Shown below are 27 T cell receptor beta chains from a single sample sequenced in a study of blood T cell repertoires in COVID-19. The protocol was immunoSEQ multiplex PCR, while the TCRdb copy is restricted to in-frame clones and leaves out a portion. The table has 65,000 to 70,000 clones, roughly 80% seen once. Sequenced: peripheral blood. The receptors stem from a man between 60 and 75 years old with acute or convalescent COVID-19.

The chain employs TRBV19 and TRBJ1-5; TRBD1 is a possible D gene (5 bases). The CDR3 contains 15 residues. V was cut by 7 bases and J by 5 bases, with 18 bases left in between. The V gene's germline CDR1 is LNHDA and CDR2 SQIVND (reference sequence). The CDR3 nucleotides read TGTGCCAGTATAAAAGGGAGGGACGCTGATCAGCCCCAGCATTTT. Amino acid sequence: CASIKGRDADQPQHF. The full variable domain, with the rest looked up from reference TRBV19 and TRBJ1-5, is DGGITQSPKYLFRKEGQNVTLSCEQNLNHDAMYWYRQDPGQGLRLIYYSQIVNDFQKGDIAEGYSVSREKKESFPLTVTSAQKNPTAFYLCASIKGRDADQPQHFGDGTRLSIL.

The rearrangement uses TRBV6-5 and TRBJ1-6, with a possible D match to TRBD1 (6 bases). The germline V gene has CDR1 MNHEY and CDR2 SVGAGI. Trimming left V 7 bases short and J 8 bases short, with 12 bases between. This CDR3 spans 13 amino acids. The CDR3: CASNLAGDSPLHF. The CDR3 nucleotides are TGTGCCAGCAACTTGGCAGGGGATTCACCCCTCCACTTT.

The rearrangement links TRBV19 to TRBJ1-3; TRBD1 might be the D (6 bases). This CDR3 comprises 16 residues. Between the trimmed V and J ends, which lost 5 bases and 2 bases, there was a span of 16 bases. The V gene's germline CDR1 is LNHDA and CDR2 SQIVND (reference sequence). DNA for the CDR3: TGTGCCAGTAGTGACCGGACAGCGAACACTGGAAACACCATATATTTT. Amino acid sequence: CASSDRTANTGNTIYF. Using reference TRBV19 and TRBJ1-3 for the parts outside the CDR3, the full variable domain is DGGITQSPKYLFRKEGQNVTLSCEQNLNHDAMYWYRQDPGQGLRLIYYSQIVNDFQKGDIAEGYSVSREKKESFPLTVTSAQKNPTAFYLCASSDRTANTGNTIYFGEGSWLTVV.

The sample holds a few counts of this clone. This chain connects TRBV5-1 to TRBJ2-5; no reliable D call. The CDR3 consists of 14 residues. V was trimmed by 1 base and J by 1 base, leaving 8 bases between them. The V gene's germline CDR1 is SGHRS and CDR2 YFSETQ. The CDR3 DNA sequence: TGCGCCAGCAGCTTGCTACCCTCCCAAGAGACCCAGTACTTC. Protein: CASSLLPSQETQYF. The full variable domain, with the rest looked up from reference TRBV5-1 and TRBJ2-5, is KAGVTQTPRYLIKTRGQQVTLSCSPISGHRSVSWYQQTPGQGLQFLFEYFSETQRNKGNFPGRFSGRQFSNSRSEMNVSTLELGDSALYLCASSLLPSQETQYFGPGTRLLVL.

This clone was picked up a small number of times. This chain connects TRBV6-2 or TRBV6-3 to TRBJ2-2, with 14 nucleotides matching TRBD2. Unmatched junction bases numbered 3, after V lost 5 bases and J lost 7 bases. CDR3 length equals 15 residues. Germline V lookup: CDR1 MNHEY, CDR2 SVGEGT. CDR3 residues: CASSGTSGGSGELFF. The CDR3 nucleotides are TGTGCCAGCAGTGGGACTAGCGGGGGAAGCGGGGAGCTGTTTTTT.

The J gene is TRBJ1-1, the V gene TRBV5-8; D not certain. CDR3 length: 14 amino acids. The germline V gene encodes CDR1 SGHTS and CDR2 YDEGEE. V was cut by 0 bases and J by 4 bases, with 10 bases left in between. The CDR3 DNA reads TGTGCCAGCAGCTTGGGATACGCGGGCACTGAAGCTTTCTTT. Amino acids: CASSLGYAGTEAFF.

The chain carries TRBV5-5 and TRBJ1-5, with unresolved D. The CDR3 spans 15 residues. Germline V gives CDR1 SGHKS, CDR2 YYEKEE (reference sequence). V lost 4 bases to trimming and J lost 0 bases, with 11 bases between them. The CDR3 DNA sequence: TGTGCCAGCAGCCAGACAAGTTATAGCAATCAGCCCCAGCATTTT. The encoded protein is CASSQTSYSNQPQHF.

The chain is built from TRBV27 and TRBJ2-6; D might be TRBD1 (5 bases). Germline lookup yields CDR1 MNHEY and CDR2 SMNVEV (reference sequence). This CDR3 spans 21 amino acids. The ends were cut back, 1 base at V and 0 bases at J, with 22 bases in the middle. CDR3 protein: CASSLFYKGRDNFSGANVLTF. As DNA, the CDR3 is TGTGCCAGCAGTTTATTTTATAAGGGCAGGGATAACTTCTCTGGGGCCAACGTCCTGACTTTC.

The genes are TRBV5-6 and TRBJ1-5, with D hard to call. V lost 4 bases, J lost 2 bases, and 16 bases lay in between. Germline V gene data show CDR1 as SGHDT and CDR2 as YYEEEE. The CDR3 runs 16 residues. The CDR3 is CASSLRLWGGNQPQHF. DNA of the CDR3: TGTGCCAGCAGCCTCAGGTTGTGGGGAGGCAATCAGCCCCAGCATTTT.

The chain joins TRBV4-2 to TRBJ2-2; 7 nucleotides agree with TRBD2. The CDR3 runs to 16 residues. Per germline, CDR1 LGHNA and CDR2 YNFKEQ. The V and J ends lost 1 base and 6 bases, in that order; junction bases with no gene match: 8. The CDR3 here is CASSQAGTSGAGELFF. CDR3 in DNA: TGTGCCAGCAGCCAAGCCGGGACCAGCGGGGCCGGGGAGCTGTTTTTT.

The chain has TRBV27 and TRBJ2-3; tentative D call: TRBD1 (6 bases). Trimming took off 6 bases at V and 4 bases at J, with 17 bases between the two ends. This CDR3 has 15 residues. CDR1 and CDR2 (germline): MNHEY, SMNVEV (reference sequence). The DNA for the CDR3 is TGTGCCAGCAGCCCTATCCAGGGGTCCCCAGATACGCAGTATTTT. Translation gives CASSPIQGSPDTQYF.

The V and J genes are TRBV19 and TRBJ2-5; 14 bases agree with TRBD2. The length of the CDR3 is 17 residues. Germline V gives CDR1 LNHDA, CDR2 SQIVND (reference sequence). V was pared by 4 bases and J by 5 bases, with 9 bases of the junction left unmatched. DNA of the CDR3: TGTGCCAGTAGTAGACCGGGACTAGCGGGGGTCGGGGAGACCCAGTACTTC. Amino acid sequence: CASSRPGLAGVGETQYF.

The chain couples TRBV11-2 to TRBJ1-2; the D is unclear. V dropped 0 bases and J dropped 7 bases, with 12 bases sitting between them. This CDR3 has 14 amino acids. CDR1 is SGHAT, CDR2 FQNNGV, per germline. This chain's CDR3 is CASSLEVRGFGYTF. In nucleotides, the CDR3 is TGTGCCAGCAGCTTAGAAGTCCGGGGATTTGGCTACACCTTC.

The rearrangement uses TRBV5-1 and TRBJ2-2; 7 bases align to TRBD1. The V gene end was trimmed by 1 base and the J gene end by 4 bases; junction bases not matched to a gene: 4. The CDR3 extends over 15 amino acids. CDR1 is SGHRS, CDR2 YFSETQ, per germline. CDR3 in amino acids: CASSLRQGATGELFF. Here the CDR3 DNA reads TGCGCCAGCAGCTTGAGACAGGGTGCCACCGGGGAGCTGTTTTTT.

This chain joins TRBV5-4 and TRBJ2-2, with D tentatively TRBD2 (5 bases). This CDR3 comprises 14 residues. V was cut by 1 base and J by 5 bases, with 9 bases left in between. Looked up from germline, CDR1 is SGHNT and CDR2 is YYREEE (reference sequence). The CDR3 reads CASSLSTGTGELFF. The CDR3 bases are TGTGCCAGCAGCTTGAGTACGGGAACCGGGGAGCTGTTTTTT.

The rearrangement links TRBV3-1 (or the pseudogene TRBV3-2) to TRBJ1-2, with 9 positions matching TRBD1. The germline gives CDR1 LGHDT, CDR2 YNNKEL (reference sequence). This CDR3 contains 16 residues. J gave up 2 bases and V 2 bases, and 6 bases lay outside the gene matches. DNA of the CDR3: TGTGCCAGCAGCCAAACCCACAGGGGGCAGAACTATGGCTACACCTTC. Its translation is CASSQTHRGQNYGYTF.

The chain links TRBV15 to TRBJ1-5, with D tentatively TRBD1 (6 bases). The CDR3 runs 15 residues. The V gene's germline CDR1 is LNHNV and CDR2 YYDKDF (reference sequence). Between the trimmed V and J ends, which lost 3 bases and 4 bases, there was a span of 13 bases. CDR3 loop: CATSRDSSWNQPQHF. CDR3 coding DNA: TGTGCCACCAGCAGGGACAGCAGTTGGAATCAGCCCCAGCATTTT.

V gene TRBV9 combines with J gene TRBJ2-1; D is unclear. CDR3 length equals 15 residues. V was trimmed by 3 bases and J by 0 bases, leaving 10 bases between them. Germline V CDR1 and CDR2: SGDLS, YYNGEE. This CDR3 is CASSARISSYNEQFF. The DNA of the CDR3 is TGTGCCAGCAGCGCCAGGATTTCCTCCTACAATGAGCAGTTCTTC.

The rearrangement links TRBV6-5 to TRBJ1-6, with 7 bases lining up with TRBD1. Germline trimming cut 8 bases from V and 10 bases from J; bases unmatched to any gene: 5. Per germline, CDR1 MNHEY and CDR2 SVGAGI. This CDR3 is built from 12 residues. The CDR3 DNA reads TGTGCCAGCCGGGACAGCTACTCACCCCTCCACTTT. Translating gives CASRDSYSPLHF.

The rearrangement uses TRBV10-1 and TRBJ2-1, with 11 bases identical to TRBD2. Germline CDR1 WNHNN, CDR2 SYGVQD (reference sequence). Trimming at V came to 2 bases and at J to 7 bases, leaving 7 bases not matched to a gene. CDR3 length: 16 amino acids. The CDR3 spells CASSETGLAGGNEQFF. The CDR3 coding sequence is TGCGCCAGCAGTGAGACGGGGCTAGCGGGGGGTAATGAGCAGTTCTTC.

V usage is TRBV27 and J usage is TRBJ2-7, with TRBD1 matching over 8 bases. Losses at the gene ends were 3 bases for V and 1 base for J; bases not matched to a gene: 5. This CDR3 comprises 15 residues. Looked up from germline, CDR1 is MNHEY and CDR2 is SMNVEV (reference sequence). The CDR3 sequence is CASSFSGTGSYEQYF. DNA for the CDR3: TGTGCCAGCAGTTTTTCCGGGACAGGTTCCTACGAGCAGTACTTC.

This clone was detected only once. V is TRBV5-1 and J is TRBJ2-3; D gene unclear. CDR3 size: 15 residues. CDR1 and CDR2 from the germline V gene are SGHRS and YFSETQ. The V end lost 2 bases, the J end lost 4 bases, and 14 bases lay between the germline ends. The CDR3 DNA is TGCGCCAGCAGCTTAACCCAGGTTTCCGCAGATACGCAGTATTTT. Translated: CASSLTQVSADTQYF.

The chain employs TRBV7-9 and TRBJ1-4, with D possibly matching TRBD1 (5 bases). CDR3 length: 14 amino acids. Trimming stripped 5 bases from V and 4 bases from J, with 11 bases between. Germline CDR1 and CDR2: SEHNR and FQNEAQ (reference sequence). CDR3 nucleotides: TGTGCCAGCAGCGTTCGACAGAGTAATGAAAAACTGTTTTTT. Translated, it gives CASSVRQSNEKLFF.

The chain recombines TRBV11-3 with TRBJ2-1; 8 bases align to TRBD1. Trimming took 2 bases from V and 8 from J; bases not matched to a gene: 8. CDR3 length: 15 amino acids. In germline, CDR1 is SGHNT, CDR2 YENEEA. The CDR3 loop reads CASSLWTGSRDEQFF. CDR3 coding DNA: TGTGCCAGCAGCTTATGGACAGGGAGTAGAGATGAGCAGTTCTTC.

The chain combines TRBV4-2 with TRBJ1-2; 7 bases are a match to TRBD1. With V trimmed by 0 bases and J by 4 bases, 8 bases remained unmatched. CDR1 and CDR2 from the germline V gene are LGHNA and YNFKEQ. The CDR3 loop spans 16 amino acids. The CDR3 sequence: CASSQDPGQTTYGYTF. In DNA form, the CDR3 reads TGTGCCAGCAGCCAAGATCCGGGACAGACGACCTATGGCTACACCTTC.

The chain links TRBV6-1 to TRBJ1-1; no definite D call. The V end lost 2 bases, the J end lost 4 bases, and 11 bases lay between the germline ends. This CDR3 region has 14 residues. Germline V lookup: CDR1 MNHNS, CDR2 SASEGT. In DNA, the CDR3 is TGTGCCAGCAGTGAATTAAGCTTTGGCACTGAAGCTTTCTTT. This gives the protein CASSELSFGTEAFF.

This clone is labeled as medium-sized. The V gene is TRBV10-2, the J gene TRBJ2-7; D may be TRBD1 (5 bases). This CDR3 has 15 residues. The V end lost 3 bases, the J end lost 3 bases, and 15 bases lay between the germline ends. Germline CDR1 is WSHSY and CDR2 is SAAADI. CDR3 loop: CASSEPDISRYEQYF. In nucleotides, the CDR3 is TGCGCCAGCAGTGAACCGGACATATCACGCTACGAGCAGTACTTC.